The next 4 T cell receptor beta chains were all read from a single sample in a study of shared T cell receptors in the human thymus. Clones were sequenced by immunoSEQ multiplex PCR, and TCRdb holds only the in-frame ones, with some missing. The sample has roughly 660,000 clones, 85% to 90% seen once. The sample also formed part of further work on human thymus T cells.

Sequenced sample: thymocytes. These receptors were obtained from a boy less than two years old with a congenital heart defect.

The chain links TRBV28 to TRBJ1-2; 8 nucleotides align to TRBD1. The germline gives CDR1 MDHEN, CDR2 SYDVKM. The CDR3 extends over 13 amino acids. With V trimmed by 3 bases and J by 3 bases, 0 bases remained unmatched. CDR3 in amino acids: CASSLDRDYGYTF. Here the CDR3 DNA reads TGTGCCAGCAGTTTGGACAGGGACTATGGCTACACCTTC.

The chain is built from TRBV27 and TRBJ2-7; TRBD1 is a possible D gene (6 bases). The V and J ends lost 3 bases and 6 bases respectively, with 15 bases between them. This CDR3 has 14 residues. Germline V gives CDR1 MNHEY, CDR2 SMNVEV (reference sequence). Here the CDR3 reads CASSFDQGSSEQYF. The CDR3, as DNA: TGTGCCAGCAGTTTCGATCAGGGGAGCAGCGAGCAGTACTTC.

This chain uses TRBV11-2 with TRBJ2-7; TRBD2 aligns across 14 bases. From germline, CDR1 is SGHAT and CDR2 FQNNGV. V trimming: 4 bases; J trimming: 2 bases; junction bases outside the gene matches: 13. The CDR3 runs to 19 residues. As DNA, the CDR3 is TGTGCCAGCAGCTCCCGGGCCCGACTAGCGGGAGGGCTCCCCTACGAGCAGTACTTC. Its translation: CASSSRARLAGGLPYEQYF.

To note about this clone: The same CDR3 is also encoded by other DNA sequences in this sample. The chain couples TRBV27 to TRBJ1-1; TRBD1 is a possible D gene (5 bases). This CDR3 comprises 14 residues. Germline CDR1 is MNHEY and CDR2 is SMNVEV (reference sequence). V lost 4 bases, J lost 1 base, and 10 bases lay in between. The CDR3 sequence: CASSSPGGNTEAFF. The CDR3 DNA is TGTGCCAGCAGTTCCCCCGGGGGGAACACTGAAGCTTTCTTT.